The TCR beta chain described here comes from a study of siplizumab effects on memory and regulatory T cells. Study-wide points: Roughly 75-95% of proliferating CD4+ or CD8+ clones lacked an assignable naive or memory phenotype.

Remarks on this clone: The antigen remains undetermined.

Data came from immunoSEQ multiplex PCR; TCRdb stores just in-frame clones and leaves some out. The data show fewer than 85,000 clones, roughly 89% seen once. Germline trimming cut 6 bases from V and 7 bases from J; bases unmatched to any gene: 10. Germline V gives CDR1 MNHEY, CDR2 SVGAGI. The CDR3 totals 15 residues. Sample: Tregs sorted from blood. The rearrangement uses TRBV6-5 and TRBJ2-1; 9 bases fit TRBD2. This clonotype was sampled from a human donor in good health. CDR3 DNA: TGTGCCAGCAGCCCTACTAGCGGGTTAGGTAATGAGCAGTTCTTC. Protein product: CASSPTSGLGNEQFF.